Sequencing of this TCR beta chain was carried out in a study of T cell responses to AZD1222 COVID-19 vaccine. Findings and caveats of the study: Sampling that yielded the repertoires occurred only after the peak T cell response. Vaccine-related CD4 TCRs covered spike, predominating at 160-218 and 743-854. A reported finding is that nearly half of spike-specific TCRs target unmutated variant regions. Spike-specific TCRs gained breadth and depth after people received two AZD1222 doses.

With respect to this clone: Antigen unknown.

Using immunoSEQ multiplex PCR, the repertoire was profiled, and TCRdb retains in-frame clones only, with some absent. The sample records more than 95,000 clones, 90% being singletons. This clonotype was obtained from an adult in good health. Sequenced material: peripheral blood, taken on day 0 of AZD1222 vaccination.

For the CDR3, the DNA is TGTGCCAGCAGTTCCCCAGGGGGAGCGAGTGAAGCTTTCTTT. Translation gives CASSSPGGASEAFF. The genes are TRBV27 and TRBJ1-1; 7 nucleotides align to TRBD1. Germline CDR1 reads MNHEY; CDR2 reads SMNVEV (reference sequence). The CDR3 has 14 residues. V trimming: 4 bases; J trimming: 7 bases; junction bases outside the gene matches: 9.